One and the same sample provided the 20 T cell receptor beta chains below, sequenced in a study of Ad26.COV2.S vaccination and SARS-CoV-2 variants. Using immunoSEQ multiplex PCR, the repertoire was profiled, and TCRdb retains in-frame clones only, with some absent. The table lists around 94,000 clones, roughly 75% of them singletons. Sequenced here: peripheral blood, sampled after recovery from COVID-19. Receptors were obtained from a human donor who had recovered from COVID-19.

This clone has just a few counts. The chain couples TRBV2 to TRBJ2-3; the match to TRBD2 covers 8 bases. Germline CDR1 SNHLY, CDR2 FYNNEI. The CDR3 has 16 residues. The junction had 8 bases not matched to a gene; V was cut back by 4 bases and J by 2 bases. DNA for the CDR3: TGTGCCAGCAGTGGTGGAGCGGGGGATTTCACAGATACGCAGTATTTT. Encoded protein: CASSGGAGDFTDTQYF.

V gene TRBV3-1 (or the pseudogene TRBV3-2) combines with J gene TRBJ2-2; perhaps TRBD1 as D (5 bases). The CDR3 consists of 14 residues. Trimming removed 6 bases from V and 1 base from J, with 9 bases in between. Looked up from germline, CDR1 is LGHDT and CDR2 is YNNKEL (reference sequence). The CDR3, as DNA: TGTGCCAGCAGATTCCAGGGGAACACCGGGGAGCTGTTTTTT. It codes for CASRFQGNTGELFF.

CDR3 protein: CASSLEAISYEQYF. The CDR3 coding sequence is TGTGCCAGCAGCTTAGAGGCCATCTCCTACGAGCAGTACTTC. The gene calls are TRBV11-2 and TRBJ2-7; D gene ambiguous. Per the germline V gene, CDR1 is SGHAT and CDR2 is FQNNGV. V was clipped by 0 bases and J by 0 bases, with 6 bases between them. CDR3 length equals 14 residues. Complete variable domain (other parts from reference TRBV11-2 and TRBJ2-7): EAGVAQSPRYKIIEKRQSVAFWCNPISGHATLYWYQQILGQGPKLLIQFQNNGVVDDSQLPKDRFSAERLKGVDSTLKIQPAKLEDSAVYLCASSLEAISYEQYFGPGTRLTVT.

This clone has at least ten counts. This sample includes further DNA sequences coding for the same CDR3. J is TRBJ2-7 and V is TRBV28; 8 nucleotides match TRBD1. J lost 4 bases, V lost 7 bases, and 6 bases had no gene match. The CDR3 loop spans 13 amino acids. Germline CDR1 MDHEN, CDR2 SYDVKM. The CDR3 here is CASKRTGTYEQYF. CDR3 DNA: TGTGCCAGCAAGCGGACAGGGACATACGAGCAGTACTTC.

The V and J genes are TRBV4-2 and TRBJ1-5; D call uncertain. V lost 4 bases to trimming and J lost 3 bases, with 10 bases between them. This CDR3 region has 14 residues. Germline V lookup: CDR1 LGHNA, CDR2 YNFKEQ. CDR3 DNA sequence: TGTGCCAGCAGCCCGGGATCGGACAATCAGCCCCAGCATTTT. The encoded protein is CASSPGSDNQPQHF.

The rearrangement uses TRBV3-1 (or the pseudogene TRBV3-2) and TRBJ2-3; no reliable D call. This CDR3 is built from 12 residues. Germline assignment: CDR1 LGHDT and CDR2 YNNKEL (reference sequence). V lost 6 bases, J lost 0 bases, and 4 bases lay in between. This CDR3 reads CASRSSTDTQYF. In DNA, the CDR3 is TGTGCCAGCAGGTCTAGCACAGATACGCAGTATTTT.

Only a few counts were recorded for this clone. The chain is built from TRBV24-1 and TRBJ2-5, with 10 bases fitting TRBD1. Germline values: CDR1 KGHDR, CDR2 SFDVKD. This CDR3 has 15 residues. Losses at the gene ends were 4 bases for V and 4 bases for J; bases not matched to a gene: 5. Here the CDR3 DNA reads TGTGCCACCAGTGACCCCGGACAGGGGGGAGAGACCCAGTACTTC. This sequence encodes CATSDPGQGGETQYF.

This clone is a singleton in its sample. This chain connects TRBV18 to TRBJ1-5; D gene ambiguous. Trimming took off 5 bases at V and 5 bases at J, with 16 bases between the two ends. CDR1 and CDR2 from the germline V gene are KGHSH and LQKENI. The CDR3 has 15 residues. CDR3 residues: CASSDVMGLDQPQHF. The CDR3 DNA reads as TGTGCCAGCTCAGATGTTATGGGGTTAGATCAGCCCCAGCATTTT.

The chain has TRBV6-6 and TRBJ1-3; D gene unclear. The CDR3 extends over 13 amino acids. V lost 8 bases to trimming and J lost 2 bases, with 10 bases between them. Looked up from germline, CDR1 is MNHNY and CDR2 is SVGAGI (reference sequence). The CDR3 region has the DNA TGTGCCAGCTCCCAGGTGGCTGGAAACACCATATATTTT. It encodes CASSQVAGNTIYF.

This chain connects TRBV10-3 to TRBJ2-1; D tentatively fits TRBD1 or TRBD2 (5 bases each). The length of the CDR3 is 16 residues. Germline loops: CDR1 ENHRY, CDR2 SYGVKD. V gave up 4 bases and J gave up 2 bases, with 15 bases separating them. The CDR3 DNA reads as TGTGCCATCAGTGGCACCGGGGCGGAAACCTACAATGAGCAGTTCTTC. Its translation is CAISGTGAETYNEQFF.

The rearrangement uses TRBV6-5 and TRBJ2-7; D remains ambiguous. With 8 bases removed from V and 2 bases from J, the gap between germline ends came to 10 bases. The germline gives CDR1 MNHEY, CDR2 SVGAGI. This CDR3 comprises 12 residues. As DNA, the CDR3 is TGTGCCAGCTTCCGGGCCCCCTACGAGCAGTACTTC. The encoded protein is CASFRAPYEQYF.

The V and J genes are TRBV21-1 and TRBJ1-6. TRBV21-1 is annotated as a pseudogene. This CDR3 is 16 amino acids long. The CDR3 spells CASSKGEGAEGSPLHF. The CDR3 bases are TGTGCCAGCAGCAAAGGGGAGGGGGCGGAAGGTTCACCCCTCCACTTT.

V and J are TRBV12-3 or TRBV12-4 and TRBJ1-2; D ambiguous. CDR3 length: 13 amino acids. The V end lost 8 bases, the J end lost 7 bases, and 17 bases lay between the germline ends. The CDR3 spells CASGSSGTLGYTF. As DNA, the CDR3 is TGTGCCAGCGGTAGCTCAGGAACTCTTGGCTACACCTTC.

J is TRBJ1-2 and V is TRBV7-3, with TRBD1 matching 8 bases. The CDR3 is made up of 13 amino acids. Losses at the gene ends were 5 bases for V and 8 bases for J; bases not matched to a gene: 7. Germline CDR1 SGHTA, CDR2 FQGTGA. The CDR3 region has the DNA TGTGCCAGCAGCCCAGGGGGCGATGGAGGCTACACCTTC. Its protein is CASSPGGDGGYTF. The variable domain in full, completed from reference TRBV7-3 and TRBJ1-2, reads GAGVSQTPSNKVTEKGKYVELRCDPISGHTALYWYRQSLGQGPEFLIYFQGTGAADDSGLPNDRFFAVRPEGSVSTLKIQRTERGDSAVYLCASSPGGDGGYTFGSGTRLTVV.

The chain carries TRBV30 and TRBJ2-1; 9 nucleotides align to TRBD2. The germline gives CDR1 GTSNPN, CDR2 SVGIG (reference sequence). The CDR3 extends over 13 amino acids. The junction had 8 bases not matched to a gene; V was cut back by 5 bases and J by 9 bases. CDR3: CAWGGGARSEQFF. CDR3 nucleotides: TGTGCCTGGGGCGGGGGGGCGCGTAGTGAGCAGTTCTTC.

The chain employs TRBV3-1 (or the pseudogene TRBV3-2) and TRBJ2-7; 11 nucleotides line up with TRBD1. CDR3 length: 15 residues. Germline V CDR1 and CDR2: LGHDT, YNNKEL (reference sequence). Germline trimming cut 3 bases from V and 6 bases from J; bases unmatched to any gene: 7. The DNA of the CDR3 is TGTGCCAGCAGCCAGTACTCAGGGACAGGGGGCGAGCAGTACTTC. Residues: CASSQYSGTGGEQYF.

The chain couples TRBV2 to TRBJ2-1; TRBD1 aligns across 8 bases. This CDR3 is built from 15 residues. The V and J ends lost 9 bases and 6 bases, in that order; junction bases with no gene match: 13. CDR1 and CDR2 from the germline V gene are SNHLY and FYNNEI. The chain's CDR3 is CARERDRTPGNEQFF. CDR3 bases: TGTGCCAGGGAGAGGGACAGGACTCCGGGCAATGAGCAGTTCTTC.

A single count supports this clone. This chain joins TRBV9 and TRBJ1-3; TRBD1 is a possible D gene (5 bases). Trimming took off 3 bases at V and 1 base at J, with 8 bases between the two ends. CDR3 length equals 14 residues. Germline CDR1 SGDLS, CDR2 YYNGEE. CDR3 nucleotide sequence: TGTGCCAGCAGCGCGGGGGGGTCTGGAAACACCATATATTTT. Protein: CASSAGGSGNTIYF.

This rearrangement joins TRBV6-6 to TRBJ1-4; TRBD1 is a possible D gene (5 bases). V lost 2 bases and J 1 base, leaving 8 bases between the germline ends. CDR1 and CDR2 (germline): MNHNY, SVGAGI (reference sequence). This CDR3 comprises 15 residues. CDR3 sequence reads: CASSYRGETNEKLFF. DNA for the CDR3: TGTGCCAGCAGTTACCGAGGGGAAACTAATGAAAAACTGTTTTTT.

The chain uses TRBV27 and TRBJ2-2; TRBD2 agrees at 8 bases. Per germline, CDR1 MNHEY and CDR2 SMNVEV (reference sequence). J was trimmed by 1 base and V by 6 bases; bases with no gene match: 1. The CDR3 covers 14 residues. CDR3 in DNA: TGTGCCAGCAGGGGACTAGTGAACACCGGGGAGCTGTTTTTT. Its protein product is CASRGLVNTGELFF.